This T cell receptor (beta chain) was documented in a study of blood T cell repertoires in COVID-19. In the original analysis: Estimation of nucleated cell counts was performed using reference gene primer amplification. Sequenced by immunoSEQ multiplex PCR; TCRdb stores in-frame clones only, minus some. D and trimming come from the DNA, and the V and J calls and clone size come from that table. This sample has hundreds of thousands of clones; more than 80% occur once, and the top ten carry about 3%. Looked up from germline, CDR1 is SGHTA and CDR2 is FQGNSA. This CDR3 spans 15 amino acids. V lost 3 bases to trimming and J lost 3 bases, with 14 bases between them. It was during active infection that Seattle patients were enrolled and then longitudinally followed.

This chain uses TRBV7-2 with TRBJ1-2; D might be TRBD1 (5 bases). Input material: peripheral blood. The source is a woman aged 30 to 39 with COVID-19, enrolled during active disease. Written as DNA, the CDR3 is TGTGCCAGCAGCTTTGACAGACGGAGGGACTATGGCTACACCTTC. It codes for CASSFDRRRDYGYTF.